A single sample is the source of the 18 T cell receptor beta chains below, sequenced in a study of shared clonotypes between healthy human individuals. Clones were sequenced by immunoSEQ multiplex PCR, and TCRdb holds only the in-frame ones, with some missing. The top ten clones hold about 2% of a sample with 600,000 to 750,000 clones, 60% to 80% of them seen once. Sequencing was carried out using memory CD4+ T cells sorted from blood. The subset denotes: CD45RA-negative fraction. These receptors all stem from a woman aged 25-40 years in good health.

V gene TRBV7-9 combines with J gene TRBJ2-1, with 11 bases lining up with TRBD2. The CDR3 contains 18 residues. Losses at the gene ends were 1 base for V and 9 bases for J; bases not matched to a gene: 14. Germline CDR1 reads SEHNR; CDR2 reads FQNEAQ (reference sequence). The DNA for the CDR3 is TGTGCCAGCAGCTTAGGAGGGTCTAGCGGGGGGAGGGTTCGTGAGCAGTTCTTC. This gives the protein CASSLGGSSGGRVREQFF.

The chain carries TRBV28 and TRBJ1-3; D is perhaps TRBD1 (5 bases). The CDR3 extends over 15 amino acids. Trimming took 6 bases from V and 2 from J, leaving 14 bases between them. Germline V gene lookup returns CDR1 MDHEN and CDR2 SYDVKM. The CDR3 spells CASRSGGVTGNTIYF. CDR3 nucleotide sequence: TGTGCCAGCAGATCCGGGGGAGTTACTGGAAACACCATATATTTT.

This clone was seen a few times. The rearrangement joins TRBV29-1 to TRBJ1-1, with 8 positions matching TRBD1. Germline CDR1 reads SQVTM; CDR2 reads ANQGSEA. The trim removed 6 bases at V and 7 bases at J, leaving 10 bases unmatched. This CDR3 has 13 amino acids. The CDR3 reads CSVAEDRAIEAFF. Here the CDR3 DNA reads TGCAGCGTCGCTGAGGACAGGGCTATTGAAGCTTTCTTT.

The rearrangement links TRBV29-1 to TRBJ1-2; D is unclear. Germline-derived CDR1 and CDR2 are SQVTM and ANQGSEA. V lost 6 bases to trimming and J lost 7 bases, with 12 bases between them. The CDR3 extends over 11 amino acids. CDR3: CSVGMGSGYTF. Here the CDR3 DNA reads TGCAGCGTGGGGATGGGATCTGGCTACACCTTC.

As concerns this clone: This may arise from a read error, as a much more abundant clone is one base away. The rearrangement joins TRBV7-3 to TRBJ2-2; possibly TRBD1 for D (7 bases). Trimming took off 4 bases at V and 4 bases at J, with 10 bases between the two ends. The CDR3 sequence is 14 residues long. Germline V CDR1 and CDR2: SGHTA, FQGTGA. CDR3 bases: TGTGCCAGCAGCTACCAGGGGGGCACCGGGGAGCTGTTTTTT. Translated, it gives CASSYQGGTGELFF.

This clone has only one observation. The V gene is TRBV18, the J gene TRBJ1-1; D unresolved. The V gene's germline CDR1 is KGHSH and CDR2 LQKENI. The CDR3 has 15 amino acids. The V gene lost 2 bases and the J gene lost 4 bases, with 14 bases spanning the gap. CDR3 region: CASSPGKGLGTEAFF. CDR3 nucleotides: TGTGCCAGCTCACCAGGGAAGGGCCTGGGCACTGAAGCTTTCTTT.

This clone came up a few times. The chain recombines TRBV5-1 with TRBJ2-7; 10 nucleotides line up with TRBD2. With V trimmed by 3 bases and J by 6 bases, 6 bases remained unmatched. Germline V lookup: CDR1 SGHRS, CDR2 YFSETQ. The CDR3 sequence is 14 residues long. DNA for the CDR3: TGCGCCAGCAGCTCCTCTAGCGGGAGCCGCGAGCAGTACTTC. Its translation: CASSSSSGSREQYF.

This clone was found once. V is TRBV4-1 and J is TRBJ1-4; 9 nucleotides match TRBD1. Germline V gives CDR1 MGHRA, CDR2 YSYEKL. The V segment lost 5 bases and the J segment 8 bases; nucleotides outside the gene matches: 6. This CDR3 spans 14 amino acids. The CDR3 region has the DNA TGCGCCAGCAGCGGACAGGGGCTTGGAGAAAAACTGTTTTTT. This gives the protein CASSGQGLGEKLFF.

This clone was seen more than once but under ten times. This chain joins TRBV5-1 and TRBJ2-4; D is undetermined. Germline V CDR1 and CDR2: SGHRS, YFSETQ. This CDR3 is 14 amino acids long. V lost 8 bases and J 0 bases, leaving 12 bases between the germline ends. The CDR3 DNA is TGCGCCAGTGCCCACGGAACAGCCAAAAACATTCAGTACTTC. Protein: CASAHGTAKNIQYF.

This clone was counted a few times. This rearrangement joins TRBV30 to TRBJ1-2; D may be TRBD1 (5 bases). The germline V and J ends were trimmed by 5 bases and 6 bases, with 19 bases remaining between them. CDR3 size: 14 residues. Germline CDR1 GTSNPN, CDR2 SVGIG (reference sequence). The CDR3 loop reads CAWVRAGSLHGYTF. The CDR3 nucleotides are TGTGCCTGGGTAAGGGCAGGGAGTTTGCATGGCTACACCTTC.

The rearrangement uses TRBV7-6 and TRBJ2-7; D unclear. The CDR3 sequence is 16 residues long. Germline V gene data show CDR1 as SGHVS and CDR2 as FNYEAQ. V was clipped by 1 base and J by 3 bases, with 16 bases between them. The CDR3 DNA sequence: TGTGCCAGCAGCTTAGTCTCTCGTGCCGAGCGCTACGAGCAGTACTTC. Its protein is CASSLVSRAERYEQYF.

V gene TRBV5-1 combines with J gene TRBJ1-1; 8 positions match TRBD1. The ends lost 3 bases at V and 0 bases at J; junction bases unmatched: 13. The germline gives CDR1 SGHRS, CDR2 YFSETQ. This CDR3 region has 18 residues. The CDR3 nucleotides are TGCGCCAGCAGCTCTGGAGCTGGGGCAGGGGGCCTGAACACTGAAGCTTTCTTT. This codes for CASSSGAGAGGLNTEAFF.

The rearrangement links TRBV4-1 to TRBJ2-7, with TRBD1 identical over 7 bases. This CDR3 contains 15 residues. Per germline, CDR1 MGHRA and CDR2 YSYEKL. The trim removed 7 bases at V and 2 bases at J, leaving 11 bases unmatched. This CDR3 is CASTLRTGLAYEQYF. In nucleotides, the CDR3 is TGCGCCAGCACCCTTCGGACAGGATTAGCCTACGAGCAGTACTTC.

J is TRBJ2-5 and V is TRBV29-1, with TRBD2 matching 9 bases. After removal of 8 bases from V and 4 bases from J, the junction contained 8 bases not matched to a gene. CDR1 is SQVTM and CDR2 is ANQGSEA in the germline V gene. The CDR3 is 13 residues long. The CDR3 nucleotides are TGCAGCACCCAGGGACTAGCCGCAGAGACCCAGTACTTC. As protein: CSTQGLAAETQYF. Full variable domain (missing parts from reference TRBV29-1 and TRBJ2-5): SAVISQKPSRDICQRGTSLTIQCQVDSQVTMMFWYRQQPGQSLTLIATANQGSEATYESGFVIDKFPISRPNLTFSTLTVSNMSPEDSSIYLCSTQGLAAETQYFGPGTRLLVL.

The rearrangement joins TRBV5-8 to TRBJ2-2; 12 bases are shared with TRBD1. Germline V CDR1 and CDR2: SGHTS, YDEGEE. CDR3 length: 18 amino acids. Losses at the gene ends were 5 bases for V and 7 bases for J; bases not matched to a gene: 15. CDR3: CASSPLSPGQGAGGELFF. The DNA for the CDR3 is TGTGCCAGCAGTCCCCTGTCTCCGGGACAGGGGGCCGGCGGGGAGCTGTTTTTT.

The chain recombines TRBV28 with TRBJ2-2, with TRBD1 as a possible D gene (5 bases). Germline V gene lookup returns CDR1 MDHEN and CDR2 SYDVKM. V lost 6 bases and J lost 6, with 11 bases in between. CDR3 length: 13 amino acids. The CDR3 spells CASRSRAAGELFF. The CDR3 coding sequence is TGTGCCAGCAGAAGCAGGGCGGCCGGGGAGCTGTTTTTT.

The rearrangement joins TRBV7-2 to TRBJ2-6; the D gene is possibly TRBD1 (6 bases). In germline, CDR1 is SGHTA, CDR2 FQGNSA. V lost 3 bases and J lost 0, with 18 bases in between. CDR3 length equals 19 residues. The CDR3 reads CASSFPWGTTDSGANVLTF. The CDR3, as DNA: TGTGCCAGCAGCTTCCCCTGGGGGACAACCGACTCTGGGGCCAACGTCCTGACTTTC.

Comments on this clone: Other DNA sequences of this sample code for an identical CDR3. The V call is TRBV9, the J call TRBJ2-5; D remains ambiguous. V lost 0 bases to trimming and J lost 5 bases, with 2 bases between them. CDR1 and CDR2 (germline): SGDLS, YYNGEE. The CDR3 runs to 11 residues. CDR3 sequence: CASSVDETQYF. The CDR3 region has the DNA TGTGCCAGCAGCGTAGACGAGACCCAGTACTTC.